This T cell receptor (beta chain) appears in the sequencing data of a study of cytomegalovirus exposure and HLA in healthy donors. Study-wide findings and caveats: Associated with HLA alleles at 0.05 false discovery rate in a later analysis were some 18,000 TCR beta sequences.

Concerning this clone: The target antigen is unknown.

It was with 60 Vbeta and 13 Jbeta primers that the PCR ran. Assay: immunoSEQ multiplex PCR; the TCRdb copy retains only in-frame clones and omits some. The table lists roughly 100,000 clones, over 80% of them singletons. The CDR3 is 18 residues long. J was trimmed by 6 bases and V by 5 bases; bases with no gene match: 20. CDR1 is SNHLY, CDR2 FYNNEI, per germline. The sample was PBMCs. This chain links TRBV2 with TRBJ2-3, with TRBD1 matching 7 bases. This clonotype was sampled from a man in his forties in good health and CMV-seronegative. CDR3 region: CASSKTGLVGQIADTQYF. In nucleotides, the CDR3 is TGTGCCAGCAGTAAGACAGGGCTAGTAGGCCAAATAGCGGATACGCAGTATTTT.